The 20 T cell receptor beta chains given below trace back to one sample, sequenced in a study of T cell repertoires in cytomegalovirus infection. TCRdb re-derived calls from the reads in MiXCR, one entry per CDR3 protein. The sample contains about 920,000 distinct CDR3 sequences, less than 35% of which appear only once. No antigen has been identified for these receptors. The sequencing here drew on cultured CD8+ T cells from PBMCs, taken from culture after CMV antigen stimulation. The source is a human donor in good health (CMV status not recorded). Some clones in this sample may be carry-over from other donors' samples.

The chain is built from TRBV7-6 and TRBJ1-4, with D tentatively TRBD1 (5 bases). Germline values: CDR1 SGHVS, CDR2 FNYEAQ. Trimming shortened V by 1 base and J by 0 bases, and 9 bases separated the two germline ends. CDR3 length equals 16 residues. The CDR3 protein is CASSLGGTTTNEKLFF. DNA of the CDR3: TGTGCCAGCAGCTTAGGTGGGACGACAACTAATGAAAAACTGTTTTTT.

This clonotype has just a few counts. The rearrangement uses TRBV7-9 and TRBJ2-5, with a weak D call TRBD1 (6 bases). The germline V gene has CDR1 SEHNR and CDR2 FQNEAQ (reference sequence). V was shortened by 2 bases and J by 3 bases, with 16 bases between the two germline ends. The CDR3 length is 16 residues. The chain's CDR3 is CASSLRGTGTKETQYF. The CDR3 DNA follows: TGTGCCAGCAGCTTAAGGGGGACGGGCACCAAAGAGACCCAGTACTTC.

The chain is built from TRBV7-9 and TRBJ1-1, with 7 bases matching TRBD1. The V and J ends lost 5 bases and 2 bases, in that order; junction bases with no gene match: 8. This CDR3 is built from 15 residues. CDR1 SEHNR and CDR2 FQNEAQ come from the germline V gene (reference sequence). CDR3 protein: CASSRPKGANTEAFF. The CDR3, as DNA: TGTGCCAGCAGCCGCCCCAAGGGGGCCAACACTGAAGCTTTCTTT.

The rearrangement joins TRBV12-3 or TRBV12-4 to TRBJ2-1; D ambiguous. The CDR3 loop spans 14 amino acids. V was cut by 3 bases and J by 9 bases, with 15 bases left in between. DNA for the CDR3: TGTGCCAGCAGTTTGGTAGGTTCGAGCGTTGAGCAGTTCTTC. Its translation is CASSLVGSSVEQFF.

To note about this clonotype: Since a much larger clone is just one base distant, this may be a read error. The chain is built from TRBV11-1 and TRBJ2-4; no reliable D call. Germline V lookup: CDR1 SGHAT, CDR2 FQDESV (reference sequence). The CDR3 spans 14 residues. V was cut by 4 bases and J by 6 bases, with 13 bases left in between. CDR3 DNA sequence: TGTGCCAGCAGCTACACGGCAACCGGAAACATTCAGTACTTC. Translated: CASSYTATGNIQYF. Full variable domain (remainder filled in from reference TRBV11-1 and TRBJ2-4): EAEVAQSPRYKITEKSQAVAFWCDPISGHATLYWYRQILGQGPELLVQFQDESVVDDSQLPKDRFSAERLKGVDSTLKIQPAELGDSAMYLCASSYTATGNIQYFGAGTRLSVL.

There are many counts of this clonotype. The chain couples TRBV12-3 or TRBV12-4 to TRBJ1-1; weak D call: TRBD1 (6 bases). V gave up 3 bases and J gave up 11 bases, with 13 bases separating them. CDR3 length: 12 residues. CDR3 nucleotides: TGTGCCAGCAGTTTGGGGGCGATAGGGGCTTTCTTT. Amino acid sequence: CASSLGAIGAFF.

The chain joins TRBV27 to TRBJ2-3, with D perhaps TRBD1 (8 bases). V lost 7 bases to trimming and J lost 4 bases, with 15 bases between them. The germline V gene has CDR1 MNHEY and CDR2 SMNVEV (reference sequence). The CDR3 is made up of 14 amino acids. CDR3 sequence (DNA): TGTGCCAGCACCACAGGGGGGGCCGCAGATACGCAGTATTTT. Residues: CASTTGGAADTQYF.

The V and J genes are TRBV7-6 and TRBJ2-7; D is unresolved. The germline V gene has CDR1 SGHVS and CDR2 FNYEAQ. Trimming pared 4 bases from V and 3 bases from J, leaving 10 bases between. The CDR3 totals 13 residues. For the CDR3, the DNA is TGTGCCAGCAGCTCAAATTCTCGCTACGAGCAGTACGTC. It is translated as CASSSNSRYEQYV.

The chain uses TRBV20-1 and TRBJ2-3; no clear D gene. Trimming took 5 bases from V and 0 from J, leaving 6 bases between them. There are 12 residues in the CDR3. CDR1 is DFQATT and CDR2 is SNEGSKA in the germline V gene (reference sequence). The CDR3 here is CSAGSSTDTQYF. In DNA, the CDR3 is TGCAGTGCTGGGTCAAGCACAGATACGCAGTATTTT.

This clonotype was picked up many times. This rearrangement joins TRBV7-6 to TRBJ2-2; 7 nucleotides match TRBD1. This CDR3 is built from 16 residues. Germline-derived CDR1 and CDR2 are SGHVS and FNYEAQ. J lost 3 bases, V lost 3 bases, and 7 bases had no gene match. The CDR3 region has the DNA TGTGCCAGCAGCTTCTTCACAGGGGATGACACCGGGGAGCTGTTTTTT. It translates to CASSFFTGDDTGELFF.

V is TRBV10-3 and J is TRBJ1-1, with 7 positions matching TRBD1. The CDR3 sequence is 14 residues long. Unmatched junction bases numbered 4, after V lost 2 bases and J lost 4 bases. Looked up from germline, CDR1 is ENHRY and CDR2 is SYGVKD. The CDR3 sequence is CAISETGDATEAFF. In nucleotides, the CDR3 is TGTGCCATCAGTGAGACAGGGGATGCCACTGAAGCTTTCTTT.

The chain couples TRBV5-6 to TRBJ1-5; D is ambiguous. CDR1 and CDR2 from the germline V gene are SGHDT and YYEEEE. Deletions cut 4 bases from V and 7 bases from J, with 12 bases between. The CDR3 length is 13 residues. The CDR3 DNA reads TGTGCCAGCAGCAGAGGGTGGCCACAGCCCCAGCATTTT. Translated, it gives CASSRGWPQPQHF. The full variable domain, in which reference TRBV5-6 and TRBJ1-5 provide the parts outside the CDR3, is DAGVTQSPTHLIKTRGQQVTLRCSPKSGHDTVSWYQQALGQGPQFIFQYYEEEERQRGNFPDRFSGHQFPNYSSELNVNALLLGDSALYLCASSRGWPQPQHFGDGTRLSIL.

The rearrangement joins TRBV7-9 to TRBJ2-2; 7 bases fit TRBD1. J was trimmed by 7 bases and V by 5 bases; bases with no gene match: 7. Germline CDR1 reads SEHNR; CDR2 reads FQNEAQ (reference sequence). The CDR3 has 14 amino acids. The DNA for the CDR3 is TGTGCCAGCAGCACCGGGACAGTTCGCGGGGAGCTGTTTTTT. Translated: CASSTGTVRGELFF.

In its sample, this clonotype was seen many times. The rearrangement links TRBV7-2 to TRBJ1-5; 9 bases align to TRBD1. Trimming at V came to 2 bases and at J to 1 base, leaving 9 bases not matched to a gene. The CDR3 runs 18 residues. Looked up from germline, CDR1 is SGHTA and CDR2 is FQGNSA. The CDR3 DNA reads as TGTGCCAGCAGCTTACTCGGGACAGGGATGGGGAGCAATCAGCCCCAGCATTTT. The encoded protein is CASSLLGTGMGSNQPQHF.

There are a few counts of this clonotype. This chain links TRBV6-1 with TRBJ2-7, with D perhaps matching TRBD1 (5 bases). Looked up from germline, CDR1 is MNHNS and CDR2 is SASEGT. The CDR3 runs to 13 residues. The V gene lost 8 bases and the J gene lost 2 bases, with 13 bases spanning the gap. In DNA form, the CDR3 reads TGTGCCAGCGGCACAGGCTATACCTACGAGCAGTACTTC. Translated: CASGTGYTYEQYF.

The gene calls are TRBV12-3 or TRBV12-4 and TRBJ2-3; unclear D gene. The V gene lost 3 bases and the J gene lost 0 bases, with 16 bases spanning the gap. The CDR3 extends over 17 amino acids. The CDR3 is CASSFDLELESTDTQYF. Here the CDR3 DNA reads TGTGCCAGCAGTTTTGATCTAGAGTTAGAAAGCACAGATACGCAGTATTTT.

This clonotype turned up a few times. V usage is TRBV12-5 and J usage is TRBJ2-3; D remains unclear. The germline gives CDR1 LGHNT, CDR2 FRNRAP. V was trimmed by 0 bases and J by 3 bases, leaving 4 bases between them. The CDR3 is made up of 13 amino acids. DNA of the CDR3: TGTGCTAGTGGTTTGGTACAGACAGATACGCAGTATTTT. Translating gives CASGLVQTDTQYF.

CDR3 nucleotides: TGTGCCAGCAGGGACGGGCCAGAAAGGAGCACAGATACGCAGTATTTT. This encodes CASRDGPERSTDTQYF. The rearrangement links TRBV12-3 or TRBV12-4 to TRBJ2-3; D gene ambiguous. This CDR3 contains 16 residues. Between the trimmed V and J ends, which lost 6 bases and 0 bases, there was a span of 16 bases.

The chain is built from TRBV7-9 and TRBJ2-1; 15 positions agree with TRBD2. J lost 12 bases, V lost 4 bases, and 7 bases had no gene match. Per germline, CDR1 SEHNR and CDR2 FQNEAQ (reference sequence). The CDR3 is 15 residues long. The CDR3 protein is CASSSPGTSGGPQFF. The CDR3 nucleotides read TGTGCCAGCAGCTCCCCCGGGACTAGCGGGGGGCCGCAGTTCTTC.

Many counts were recorded for this clonotype. The V and J genes are TRBV11-2 and TRBJ1-4; D might be TRBD1 (5 bases). The CDR3 covers 15 residues. CDR1 SGHAT and CDR2 FQNNGV come from the germline V gene. V was trimmed by 1 base and J by 4 bases, leaving 10 bases between them. In DNA form, the CDR3 reads TGTGCCAGCAGCTTAGGACAGATCTATAATGAAAAACTGTTTTTT. Residues: CASSLGQIYNEKLFF.